The 3 T cell receptor beta chains below all came from one sample that was sequenced in a study of HIV-infected patients and healthy controls. Whole blood was used without fractionation, so all unsorted peripheral T cells were included. cDNA was made from 500 ng RNA using alpha and beta constant primers. Separate chain-specific third strand synthesis with multiplexing indices produced the alpha and beta libraries. TCRdb redid the calling of the 5' RACE reads with MiXCR, one entry per CDR3 protein. The sample yields over 8,000 distinct CDR3 sequences, roughly 10% seen once. The sample in question was blood, obtained before antiretroviral therapy. These receptors came from an adult with HIV infection.

J is TRBJ2-7 and V is TRBV27, with 7 bases aligning to TRBD1. Germline-derived CDR1 and CDR2 are MNHEY and SMNVEV (reference sequence). The length of the CDR3 is 15 residues. V shed 6 bases, J shed 2 bases, and the junction held 10 bases outside the gene matches. DNA for the CDR3: TGTGCCAGCAGGCTGACACCGGGACAGACCTACGAGCAGTACTTC. It yields the protein CASRLTPGQTYEQYF.

This clonotype was seen ten or more times. V usage is TRBV7-3 and J usage is TRBJ2-1; 10 nucleotides match TRBD2. This CDR3 has 15 amino acids. V lost 6 bases to trimming and J lost 3 bases; unmatched junction nucleotides: 5. Looked up from germline, CDR1 is SGHTA and CDR2 is FQGTGA. CDR3 bases: TGTGCCAGCAGGGAAACTAGCGGGAACTACAATGAGCAGTTCTTC. This gives the protein CASRETSGNYNEQFF. Filled out from reference TRBV7-3 and TRBJ2-1, the complete variable domain reads GAGVSQTPSNKVTEKGKYVELRCDPISGHTALYWYRQSLGQGPEFLIYFQGTGAADDSGLPNDRFFAVRPEGSVSTLKIQRTERGDSAVYLCASRETSGNYNEQFFGPGTRLTVL.

This clonotype is medium-sized in the sample. The chain carries TRBV18 and TRBJ2-4, with D perhaps TRBD1 or TRBD2 (5 bases each). Per germline, CDR1 KGHSH and CDR2 LQKENI. V was trimmed by 2 bases and J by 1 base, leaving 6 bases between them. This CDR3 region has 14 residues. The CDR3 is CASSPGTAKNIQYF. The CDR3 DNA follows: TGTGCCAGCTCACCAGGGACGGCCAAAAACATTCAGTACTTC.